Presented here are 10 T cell receptor beta chains from one specimen sequenced in a study of spatial heterogeneity in lung cancer (dated by TCRdb to between 2018 and 2021). The library was prepared using 5' RACE. Instrument on record: NextSeq 500. The public reads were quality trimmed at Q25 with fastp and then assembled into clones with MiXCR by TCRdb, keeping productive beta chains. Each entry is one CDR3 protein sequence, shown with its most common DNA and genes. In this sample the table shows 30,000 to 45,000 distinct CDR3 sequences, roughly 7.4% of which occur a single time. The ten largest clones add up to about 26% of the sample. The time point label, read with the paper, signifies: sample taken at primary tumor resection. Without any cell sorting, TCR sequencing was performed on whole RNA extracted either from tumor and nontumor lung tissue or from cryopreserved PBMC samples. Sequencing used PBMCs, obtained at surgery. These receptors all stem from a male donor with early-stage non-small cell lung cancer.

The rearrangement uses TRBV6-2 or TRBV6-3 and TRBJ2-1, with 8 bases aligning to TRBD2. The CDR3 is 15 residues long. Germline V CDR1 and CDR2: MNHEY, SVGEGT. After removal of 2 bases from V and 9 bases from J, the junction contained 9 bases not matched to a gene. CDR3 residues: CASSYERGRSGEQFF. In DNA, the CDR3 is TGTGCCAGCAGTTACGAGCGGGGGAGATCGGGTGAGCAGTTCTTC.

This clonotype was recorded at least ten times. This chain joins TRBV18 and TRBJ2-5; no clear D gene. V was pared by 2 bases and J by 4 bases, with 8 bases between. Germline CDR1 KGHSH, CDR2 LQKENI. There are 13 residues in the CDR3. As DNA, the CDR3 is TGTGCCAGCTCACCAAATTTAGGAGAGACCCAGTACTTC. This encodes CASSPNLGETQYF.

In this sample, this clonotype is medium-sized. The chain has TRBV7-9 and TRBJ2-1, with 9 nucleotides matching TRBD2. Germline V lookup: CDR1 SEHNR, CDR2 FQNEAQ (reference sequence). CDR3 length equals 14 residues. V shed 3 bases, J shed 5 bases, and the junction held 2 bases outside the gene matches. Here the CDR3 DNA reads TGTGCCAGCAGCTTTGTAGCGGGGGACAATGAGCAGTTCTTC. Its protein product is CASSFVAGDNEQFF. The whole variable domain, remainder taken from reference TRBV7-9 and TRBJ2-1, is DTGVSQNPRHKITKRGQNVTFRCDPISEHNRLYWYRQTLGQGPEFLTYFQNEAQLEKSRLLSDRFSAERPKGSFSTLEIQRTEQGDSAMYLCASSFVAGDNEQFFGPGTRLTVL.

V usage is TRBV7-9 and J usage is TRBJ1-1; tentatively, D is TRBD1 (6 bases). Germline-derived CDR1 and CDR2 are SEHNR and FQNEAQ (reference sequence). V was shortened by 8 bases and J by 5 bases, with 15 bases between the two germline ends. This CDR3 region has 13 residues. CDR3: CASGREGGTEAFF. CDR3 DNA: TGTGCCAGCGGCAGGGAGGGGGGGACTGAAGCTTTCTTT.

In the case of this clonotype: Mismatch with germline at one junction end may stem from a read error. The V gene is TRBV27, the J gene TRBJ2-7, with 8 bases that match TRBD1. Looked up from germline, CDR1 is MNHEY and CDR2 is SMNVEV (reference sequence). The CDR3 is 15 residues long. The CDR3, as DNA: TGTGTCAGCAGCTTGAGCCACAGGGGGATCTACGAGCAGTACTTC. Translating it yields CVSSLSHRGIYEQYF.

In its sample, this clonotype was seen many times. The junction departs from the called germline gene at one end, perhaps through a read error. The chain uses TRBV7-7 and TRBJ2-5; 8 bases fit TRBD1. CDR1 SSHAT and CDR2 FNYEAQ come from the germline V gene (reference sequence). The CDR3 is made up of 15 amino acids. CDR3 coding DNA: TGTGCTAGCAGCCTTGGACAGGGATATCAAGAGACCCAGTACTTC. This sequence encodes CASSLGQGYQETQYF.

The V gene is TRBV6-2 or TRBV6-3, the J gene TRBJ2-7; the match to TRBD2 covers 11 bases. With 6 bases clipped from V and 5 bases from J, the junction kept 6 bases outside the gene matches. CDR3 size: 14 residues. Germline values: CDR1 MNHEY, CDR2 SVGEGT. The DNA of the CDR3 is TGTGCCAGCAGGCCTATAGCGGGAGGGCACGAGCAGTACGTC. Protein sequence: CASRPIAGGHEQYV.

This chain uses TRBV2 with TRBJ2-7; the D is unclear. The germline V gene encodes CDR1 SNHLY and CDR2 FYNNEI. V lost 8 bases to trimming and J lost 3 bases, with 20 bases between them. This CDR3 spans 15 amino acids. CDR3 coding DNA: TGTGCCAGCTCCTTGGGGTTTTCCCTCCTCTACGAGCAGTACTTC. Translated: CASSLGFSLLYEQYF.

This clonotype was picked up many times. J is TRBJ1-5 and V is TRBV6-5; TRBD1 is a possible D gene (5 bases). The length of the CDR3 is 15 residues. Germline loops: CDR1 MNHEY, CDR2 SVGAGI. With 0 bases removed from V and 5 bases from J, the gap between germline ends came to 11 bases. This CDR3 is CASSYSSRVDQPQHF. DNA for the CDR3: TGTGCCAGCAGTTACTCTTCCAGGGTGGATCAGCCCCAGCATTTT.

A few counts support this clonotype. The rearrangement uses TRBV12-3 or TRBV12-4 and TRBJ1-2; tentatively, D is TRBD1 (5 bases). V was clipped by 10 bases and J by 5 bases, with 17 bases between them. This CDR3 has 13 residues. This CDR3 reads CATWDVVGYGYTF. CDR3 sequence (DNA): TGTGCCACCTGGGACGTCGTGGGGTATGGCTACACCTTC.